One sample yielded the 26 T cell receptor beta chains listed below, sequenced in a study of T-cell memory formation after mild COVID-19. TCRdb analysed the 5' RACE reads with MiXCR anew, one entry per CDR3 protein. The profile shows 250,000 to 350,000 distinct CDR3 sequences, 19% of them singletons. Specimen: PBMCs or a T cell subset sorted from them (not recorded which). The source is a man in his late teens or twenties who had mild COVID-19 (a few samples of this study predate the infection). Cell type and time point are not known.

This sequence joins TRBV7-2 and TRBJ1-2; D unclear. The CDR3 has 12 amino acids. V was shortened by 6 bases and J by 7 bases, with 12 bases between the two germline ends. Germline V gives CDR1 SGHTA, CDR2 FQGNSA. CDR3 protein: CASSTWFSGYTF. In DNA form, the CDR3 reads TGTGCCAGCAGTACATGGTTCTCTGGCTACACCTTC.

The sample holds a few counts of this clonotype. The J gene is TRBJ2-3, the V gene TRBV9; D might be TRBD1 or TRBD2, each matching 5 bases. From germline, CDR1 is SGDLS and CDR2 YYNGEE. CDR3 length equals 13 residues. V dropped 3 bases and J dropped 6 bases, with 11 bases sitting between them. CDR3: CASSGGMRDTQYF. CDR3 coding DNA: TGTGCCAGCAGCGGGGGGATGAGGGATACGCAGTATTTT. Together with reference TRBV9 and TRBJ2-3, the CDR3 gives the full variable domain: DSGVTQTPKHLITATGQRVTLRCSPRSGDLSVYWYQQSLDQGLQFLIQYYNGEERAKGNILERFSAQQFPDLHSELNLSSLELGDSALYFCASSGGMRDTQYFGPGTRLTVL.

In its sample, this clonotype was seen a few times. The chain couples TRBV6-2 or TRBV6-3 to TRBJ2-7; 12 nucleotides align to TRBD2. The CDR3 runs 14 residues. With 6 bases clipped from V and 7 bases from J, the junction kept 7 bases outside the gene matches. Looked up from germline, CDR1 is MNHEY and CDR2 is SVGEGT. The CDR3: CASSKPGLAGEQYF. Here the CDR3 DNA reads TGTGCCAGCAGCAAACCGGGACTAGCGGGTGAGCAGTACTTC.

In this sample, this clonotype turned up a few times. This chain connects TRBV12-3 or TRBV12-4 to TRBJ2-7; D is uncertain. The CDR3 is 16 amino acids. V lost 0 bases and J lost 6, with 18 bases in between. This chain's CDR3 is CASSLAASEAPREQYF. CDR3 DNA: TGTGCCAGCAGTTTAGCGGCCTCCGAAGCCCCACGCGAGCAGTACTTC.

V and J are TRBV20-1 and TRBJ2-5; a weak D match, TRBD2 (5 bases). The CDR3 has 14 residues. Germline assignment: CDR1 DFQATT and CDR2 SNEGSKA (reference sequence). Trimming took 1 base from V and 3 from J, leaving 12 bases between them. DNA of the CDR3: TGCAGTGCTAGAGTCCTGCGAGGGAAAGAGACCCAGTACTTC. Amino acids: CSARVLRGKETQYF.

The J gene is TRBJ1-2, the V gene TRBV7-8, with a possible D match to TRBD1 (6 bases). This CDR3 region has 14 residues. The germline V and J ends were trimmed by 4 bases and 4 bases, with 13 bases remaining between them. In germline, CDR1 is SGHVS, CDR2 FQNEAQ. CDR3 protein: CASSSGGQSYGYTF. CDR3 nucleotides: TGTGCCAGCAGCTCAGGAGGACAGTCCTATGGCTACACCTTC.

In this sample, this clonotype turned up a few times. This chain uses TRBV4-1 with TRBJ1-3; 7 bases agree with TRBD1. Unmatched junction bases numbered 3, after V lost 1 base and J lost 3 bases. The CDR3 has 15 amino acids. Germline assignment: CDR1 MGHRA and CDR2 YSYEKL. The CDR3 region is CASSQGAGGGNTIYF. DNA for the CDR3: TGCGCCAGCAGCCAAGGGGCAGGGGGTGGAAACACCATATATTTT.

The V call is TRBV24-1, the J call TRBJ2-7; TRBD1 matches at 8 bases. The junction had 15 bases not matched to a gene; V was cut back by 12 bases and J by 0 bases. CDR3 size: 16 residues. CDR1 and CDR2 from the germline V gene are KGHDR and SFDVKD. The CDR3, as DNA: TGTGCCCCCGGTAGAGGACAGGGTTTCATCTCCTACGAGCAGTACTTC. As protein: CAPGRGQGFISYEQYF.

This clonotype was seen only a few times. The rearrangement joins TRBV5-4 to TRBJ2-5, with 7 bases that match TRBD1. The germline CDR1 and CDR2 sequences are SGHNT and YYREEE (reference sequence). The V segment lost 4 bases and the J segment 5 bases; nucleotides outside the gene matches: 8. This CDR3 spans 14 amino acids. CDR3 region: CASSHRGSPETQYF. The CDR3 DNA is TGTGCCAGCAGCCACAGGGGATCCCCGGAGACCCAGTACTTC.

There are a few counts of this clonotype. J is TRBJ2-1 and V is TRBV9; D gene ambiguous. The CDR3 spans 14 residues. Germline CDR1 is SGDLS and CDR2 is YYNGEE. Trimming stripped 2 bases from V and 9 bases from J, with 15 bases between. CDR3 sequence reads: CASSVLESGVEQFF. The DNA for the CDR3 is TGTGCCAGCAGCGTTCTGGAGAGTGGAGTTGAGCAGTTCTTC. The full variable domain, in which reference TRBV9 and TRBJ2-1 provide the parts outside the CDR3, is DSGVTQTPKHLITATGQRVTLRCSPRSGDLSVYWYQQSLDQGLQFLIQYYNGEERAKGNILERFSAQQFPDLHSELNLSSLELGDSALYFCASSVLESGVEQFFGPGTRLTVL.

Only a few counts were recorded for this clonotype. The chain carries TRBV6-2 or TRBV6-3 and TRBJ2-2, with D unclear. Germline assignment: CDR1 MNHEY and CDR2 SVGEGT. This CDR3 comprises 18 residues. Trimming took 6 bases from V and 5 from J, leaving 25 bases between them. This CDR3 reads CASRGPSAHNGRTGELFF. CDR3 nucleotides: TGTGCCAGCAGAGGGCCTTCGGCACACAATGGGCGTACCGGGGAGCTGTTTTTT.

The rearrangement links TRBV6-2 or TRBV6-3 to TRBJ1-5, with a weak D call TRBD1 (6 bases). CDR3 size: 14 residues. From germline, CDR1 is MNHEY and CDR2 SVGEGT. Trimming shortened V by 6 bases and J by 0 bases, and 9 bases separated the two germline ends. The CDR3 bases are TGTGCCAGCAGGCTCAGGGGTAGCAATCAGCCCCAGCATTTT. Translation gives CASRLRGSNQPQHF.

V is TRBV5-1 and J is TRBJ1-6; 8 nucleotides line up with TRBD1. The V gene's germline CDR1 is SGHRS and CDR2 YFSETQ. With 4 bases clipped from V and 6 bases from J, the junction kept 9 bases outside the gene matches. The CDR3 totals 16 residues. The CDR3 DNA follows: TGCGCCAGCAGCCGGGACAGGTCAAGAAGTAATTCACCCCTCCACTTT. This encodes CASSRDRSRSNSPLHF.

The CDR3 spells CSVEGAQGKGSYEQYF. CDR3 nucleotides: TGCAGCGTTGAAGGAGCCCAGGGGAAGGGCTCCTACGAGCAGTACTTC. The chain uses TRBV29-1 and TRBJ2-7, with D perhaps TRBD1 (6 bases). The CDR3 is 16 amino acids. V lost 1 base, J lost 0 bases, and 16 bases lay in between. CDR1 is SQVTM, CDR2 ANQGSEA, per germline.

The V gene is TRBV24-1, the J gene TRBJ1-2; D unresolved. Germline V lookup: CDR1 KGHDR, CDR2 SFDVKD. CDR3 size: 12 residues. Trimming left V 7 bases short and J 4 bases short, with 9 bases between. The CDR3 DNA follows: TGTGCCACCAGCCAGCCCCCCTATGGCTACACCTTC. Amino acid sequence: CATSQPPYGYTF.

This clonotype was counted a few times. DNA of the CDR3: TGTGCCAGCAGCTTAGTAGTGGGGGAGTACACCGGGGAGCTGTTTTTT. Translating gives CASSLVVGEYTGELFF. The chain is built from TRBV7-2 and TRBJ2-2; tentatively, D is TRBD1 or TRBD2 (5 bases each). The germline V gene has CDR1 SGHTA and CDR2 FQGNSA. The CDR3 runs to 16 residues. The V end lost 1 base, the J end lost 3 bases, and 12 bases lay between the germline ends.

This clonotype was detected a few times. This rearrangement joins TRBV7-9 to TRBJ1-2; perhaps TRBD1 as D (6 bases). Per germline, CDR1 SEHNR and CDR2 FQNEAQ (reference sequence). The CDR3 has 14 amino acids. Trimming took off 1 base at V and 5 bases at J, with 11 bases between the two ends. The CDR3 sequence is CASSLGGLGYGYTF. The CDR3 DNA reads as TGTGCCAGCAGCTTAGGGGGGCTCGGGTATGGCTACACCTTC.

In this sample, this clonotype turned up a few times. The chain links TRBV5-1 to TRBJ1-6; D call uncertain. The CDR3 is made up of 15 amino acids. V lost 1 base and J 0 bases, leaving 5 bases between the germline ends. Germline V gene lookup returns CDR1 SGHRS and CDR2 YFSETQ. The CDR3 sequence: CASSLRVSYNSPLHF. The CDR3 nucleotides read TGCGCCAGCAGCTTGAGGGTCTCCTATAATTCACCCCTCCACTTT.

The chain couples TRBV6-5 to TRBJ2-5; D uncertain. Trimming pared 7 bases from V and 4 bases from J, leaving 13 bases between. The CDR3 loop spans 13 amino acids. The V gene's germline CDR1 is MNHEY and CDR2 SVGAGI. The CDR3 is CASTLPGGETQYF. CDR3 nucleotide sequence: TGTGCCAGCACCCTCCCCGGCGGAGAGACCCAGTACTTC.

This sequence joins TRBV11-1 and TRBJ2-1; possibly TRBD1 or TRBD2 for D (5 bases each). CDR3 length: 15 amino acids. The V gene lost 5 bases and the J gene lost 8 bases, with 19 bases spanning the gap. Germline V gene data show CDR1 as SGHAT and CDR2 as FQDESV (reference sequence). CDR3 sequence: CASSPTTWGRDEQFF. The CDR3 region has the DNA TGTGCCAGCAGCCCTACTACCTGGGGGAGAGATGAGCAGTTCTTC.

This clonotype came up a few times. V gene TRBV7-9 combines with J gene TRBJ1-1, with D perhaps matching TRBD1 (6 bases). Trimming removed 5 bases at V and 0 bases at J, with 19 bases between. The CDR3 totals 17 residues. From germline, CDR1 is SEHNR and CDR2 FQNEAQ (reference sequence). The CDR3 DNA follows: TGTGCCAGCAGCAAACAGACCGGGACACCGATGAACACTGAAGCTTTCTTT. It yields the protein CASSKQTGTPMNTEAFF.

This clonotype was seen a few times. The chain carries TRBV10-3 and TRBJ2-7; no clear D gene. This CDR3 has 16 residues. The V and J ends lost 0 bases and 7 bases respectively, with 19 bases between them. Germline V CDR1 and CDR2: ENHRY, SYGVKD. In DNA, the CDR3 is TGTGCCATCAGTGAGTCCGACGGTGGTCGATGGAAGGAGCAGTACGTC. This sequence encodes CAISESDGGRWKEQYV.

V and J are TRBV6-1 and TRBJ1-2; D call uncertain. Trimming cost V 1 base and J 6 bases, with 15 bases left between them. The CDR3 is 15 amino acids. CDR1 is MNHNS, CDR2 SASEGT, per germline. CDR3 nucleotides: TGTGCCAGCAGTGAAGATGGGTACTCTATAGATGGCTACACCTTC. Translation: CASSEDGYSIDGYTF.

V usage is TRBV15 and J usage is TRBJ1-2; 7 positions agree with TRBD1. The CDR3 contains 13 residues. CDR1 LNHNV and CDR2 YYDKDF come from the germline V gene (reference sequence). J lost 4 bases, V lost 8 bases, and 7 bases had no gene match. CDR3 protein: CATAKRDSYGYTF. The CDR3 DNA is TGTGCCACCGCGAAAAGGGACAGCTATGGCTACACCTTC.

This clonotype was seen a handful of times. The V gene is TRBV5-1, the J gene TRBJ2-7; D is tentatively TRBD1 or TRBD2 (5 bases each). Trimming took 0 bases from V and 6 from J, leaving 16 bases between them. This CDR3 comprises 15 residues. The germline V gene encodes CDR1 SGHRS and CDR2 YFSETQ. The CDR3 nucleotides read TGCGCCAGCAGCTTGGGACTGGGGACGAGTGCCGAGCAGTACTTC. Translating gives CASSLGLGTSAEQYF. Drawing the rest from reference TRBV5-1 and TRBJ2-7, the complete variable domain is KAGVTQTPRYLIKTRGQQVTLSCSPISGHRSVSWYQQTPGQGLQFLFEYFSETQRNKGNFPGRFSGRQFSNSRSEMNVSTLELGDSALYLCASSLGLGTSAEQYFGPGTRLTVT.

This clonotype was counted between two and nine times. V gene TRBV5-1 combines with J gene TRBJ2-5; 7 nucleotides align to TRBD1. This CDR3 is built from 17 residues. Germline CDR1 reads SGHRS; CDR2 reads YFSETQ. V was clipped by 4 bases and J by 1 base; unmatched bases: 13. The DNA for the CDR3 is TGCGCCAGCAGCCTGTCCCAGGACAGGTCGGGCCAAGAGACCCAGTACTTC. Protein sequence: CASSLSQDRSGQETQYF.